This T cell receptor beta chain was obtained from a study of beta chain features in type 1 diabetes. Findings and caveats of the study: People with Type 1 diabetes carried modestly yet significantly shorter TCRB CDR3s in all four CD4+ subsets.

This clone was picked up a small number of times. Its cognate antigen is unknown. As every portion of the isolated RNA was reverse transcribed, the sequencing read expressed TCRB transcripts. Sequencing was performed with immunoSEQ multiplex PCR; in TCRdb, only in-frame clones are kept and a portion is missing. The sample lists roughly 180,000 clones; approximately 8.4% were seen once. The CDR3 spans 16 residues. V was clipped by 8 bases and J by 7 bases; unmatched bases: 12. CDR1 is GTSNPN, CDR2 SVGIG, per germline (reference sequence). Sample: central memory CD4+ T cells from blood. This sequence was found in a man between 18 and 35 years old with type 1 diabetes. The V and J genes are TRBV30 and TRBJ2-1, with TRBD2 matching over 15 bases. The CDR3 sequence is CAASLGLAGGLNEQFF. CDR3 DNA: TGTGCCGCAAGCTTGGGACTAGCGGGAGGTTTGAATGAGCAGTTCTTC.